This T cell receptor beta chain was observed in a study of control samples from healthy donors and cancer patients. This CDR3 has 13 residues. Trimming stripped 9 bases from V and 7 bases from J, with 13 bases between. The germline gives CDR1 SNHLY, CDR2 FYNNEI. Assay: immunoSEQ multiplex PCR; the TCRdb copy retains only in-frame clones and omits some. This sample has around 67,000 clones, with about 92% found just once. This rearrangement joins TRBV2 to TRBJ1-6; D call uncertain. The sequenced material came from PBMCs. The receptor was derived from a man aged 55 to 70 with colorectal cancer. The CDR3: CASNRVHNSPLHF. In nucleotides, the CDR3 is TGTGCCAGTAACCGGGTGCACAATTCACCCCTCCACTTT.